Shown below are 4 T cell receptor beta chains from a single sample sequenced in a study of cytomegalovirus exposure and HLA in healthy donors. The primer mix had 60 Vbeta and 13 Jbeta primers. Repertoires were generated with immunoSEQ multiplex PCR, while TCRdb's copy carries only in-frame clones and drops some. The sample has approximately 130,000 clones, 70% to 85% seen once. Sequencing was done on a sample of PBMCs. All receptors come from a man aged 50 to 60 in good health and CMV-seronegative.

This sequence joins TRBV7-3 and TRBJ1-6, with D perhaps TRBD1 (5 bases). There are 16 residues in the CDR3. Germline V gene lookup returns CDR1 SGHTA and CDR2 FQGTGA. The V end lost 1 base, the J end lost 8 bases, and 15 bases lay between the germline ends. CDR3 sequence reads: CASSLRVGAMDSPLHF. The CDR3 DNA sequence: TGTGCCAGCAGCTTAAGGGTTGGGGCTATGGATTCACCCCTCCACTTT.

CDR3 in DNA: TGTGCCAGCAGCTCTCACGGGACTAGCGGGGGCAGAGAGACCCAGTACTTC. This sequence encodes CASSSHGTSGGRETQYF. This sequence joins TRBV9 and TRBJ2-5, with 14 bases matching TRBD2. With V trimmed by 4 bases and J by 4 bases, 9 bases remained unmatched. This CDR3 is built from 17 residues. CDR1 is SGDLS, CDR2 YYNGEE, per germline.

V usage is TRBV21-1 and J usage is TRBJ1-1. TRBV21-1 is tagged as a pseudogene. This CDR3 has 12 amino acids. The CDR3 DNA is TGTGCCAGCAGCGAGCGGGAGTTTGAGGCTTTCTTT. Translating gives CASSEREFEAFF.

J is TRBJ2-5 and V is TRBV20-1; 11 positions match TRBD2. The CDR3 length is 11 residues. Germline-derived CDR1 and CDR2 are DFQATT and SNEGSKA (reference sequence). V shed 7 bases and J 11 bases; nucleotides not matched to a gene: 6. The CDR3 coding sequence is TGCAGTGGCGGGACTAGCGGAAATCAGTACTTC. Residues: CSGGTSGNQYF.